The rows below give T cell receptor beta chains drawn from one sample of a study of vaccination and CD4 T cells after COVID-19. Their recognized antigens are unknown. TCRdb ran MiXCR on the PCR reads and lists one entry per CDR3 protein. The sample records more than 14,000 distinct CDR3 sequences, roughly half being singletons. The sample was cultured CD4+ T cells from blood, taken after SARS-CoV-2 vaccination. The receptor set was obtained from a human donor with COVID-19. Each CDR3 is given with its conserved first and last residue. A D gene is named only where the DNA matches it firmly. Only part of the rows carry a size: once, few, many, or a class if the clone is expanded.

CDR3aa,CDR3nt,abundance,j_gene,d_gene,v_gene
CASSQGGQGRWGYTF,TGTGCCAGCAGCCAAGGGGGACAGGGGCGGTGGGGCTACACCTTC,-,TRBJ1-2,TRBD1,TRBV14
CASRVTSGGADTQYF,TGTGCCAGCAGGGTGACTAGCGGGGGGGCAGATACGCAGTATTTT,-,TRBJ2-3,TRBD2,TRBV2
CASCFTQGGTEAFF,TGTGCCAGCTGCTTCACACAGGGAGGCACTGAAGCTTTCTTT,-,TRBJ1-1,-,TRBV6-2/TRBV6-3
CASGLVLGQPNEQFF,TGTGCTAGTGGTTTGGTCCTCGGACAGCCCAATGAGCAGTTCTTC,-,TRBJ2-1,-,TRBV12-5
CAIRKTSGTGHYEQYF,TGTGCCATCAGAAAGACTTCCGGGACAGGGCACTACGAGCAGTACTTC,-,TRBJ2-7,TRBD1,TRBV10-3
CASSLGRTSGGTLQETQYF,TGTGCCAGCAGCTTAGGCAGGACTAGCGGGGGGACCCTCCAAGAGACCCAGTACTTC,-,TRBJ2-5,TRBD2,TRBV11-2
CASSASRESGTDTQYF,TGTGCCAGCAGTGCCTCCCGGGAATCCGGGACAGATACGCAGTATTTT,-,TRBJ2-3,-,TRBV6-2/TRBV6-3
CASSEETGSGYTF,TGTGCCAGCAGTGAAGAGACAGGTTCTGGCTACACCTTC,few,TRBJ1-2,-,TRBV6-1
CASSLMGGGYEQYF,TGTGCCAGCAGCTTGATGGGGGGGGGCTACGAGCAGTACTTC,few,TRBJ2-7,TRBD2,TRBV5-4
CSAREDARGTEAFF,TGCAGTGCTAGAGAGGACGCCCGAGGGACTGAAGCTTTCTTT,-,TRBJ1-1,-,TRBV20-1
CASSEAGTGWANVLTF,TGTGCCAGCAGTGAAGCCGGGACAGGGTGGGCCAACGTCCTGACTTTC,-,TRBJ2-6,TRBD1,TRBV6-1
CASGVGASSGNTIYF,TGTGCCAGCGGTGTCGGGGCCTCCTCTGGAAACACCATATATTTT,-,TRBJ1-3,-,TRBV25-1
CASSPGTGSTDTQYF,TGTGCCAGCTCACCAGGGACCGGGAGCACAGATACGCAGTATTTT,-,TRBJ2-3,-,TRBV18
CASSLALPGEGGYTF,TGTGCCAGCAGCTTAGCGCTCCCCGGGGAAGGTGGCTACACCTTC,-,TRBJ1-2,-,TRBV7-2
CASSQRTANTEAFF,TGTGCCAGCAGCCAAAGGACAGCGAACACTGAAGCTTTCTTT,-,TRBJ1-1,-,TRBV6-1
CASRDRVAEAFF,TGTGCCAGCAGAGACAGGGTCGCTGAAGCTTTCTTT,-,TRBJ1-1,TRBD1,TRBV6-1
CASSLAGGFNTGELFF,TGTGCCAGCAGCTTAGCGGGGGGGTTTAACACCGGGGAGCTGTTTTTT,-,TRBJ2-2,TRBD2,TRBV11-1
CASSLIGLAGGSTDTQYF,TGTGCCAGCAGTTTAATCGGACTAGCGGGGGGCAGCACAGATACGCAGTATTTT,-,TRBJ2-3,TRBD2,TRBV12-3/TRBV12-4
CASSQGQGSNSPLHF,TGCGCCAGCAGCCAGGGACAGGGGTCTAATTCACCCCTCCACTTT,-,TRBJ1-6,TRBD1,TRBV5-1
CAWMVDTEAFF,TGTGCCTGGATGGTGGATACTGAAGCTTTCTTT,-,TRBJ1-1,-,TRBV30
CASRTDSGTSASGGTQYF,TGTGCCAGCAGAACCGACTCCGGGACTAGCGCCTCAGGCGGGACCCAGTACTTC,-,TRBJ2-5,TRBD2,TRBV6-2/TRBV6-3
CSARAIPLSGPSTDTQYF,TGCAGTGCTAGGGCTATTCCCCTCAGCGGACCAAGCACAGATACGCAGTATTTT,few,TRBJ2-3,-,TRBV20-1
CASGWRVREQYF,TGTGCCAGTGGGTGGAGGGTGAGGGAGCAGTACTTC,-,TRBJ2-7,-,TRBV5-3
CSARDLRAGTDTQYF,TGCAGTGCTAGAGATCTACGGGCCGGGACAGATACGCAGTATTTT,few,TRBJ2-3,-,TRBV20-1
CASSPRRNRGSYTEAFF,TGTGCCAGCAGTCCGAGAAGAAACAGGGGGTCGTACACTGAAGCTTTCTTT,-,TRBJ1-1,TRBD1,TRBV7-8
CASSYSSPGMNTEAFF,TGTGCCAGCAGTTACTCGAGCCCCGGGATGAACACTGAAGCTTTCTTT,-,TRBJ1-1,-,TRBV6-2/TRBV6-3
CASSRTGFENYGYTF,TGTGCCAGCAGCCGGACAGGGTTTGAAAACTATGGCTACACCTTC,few,TRBJ1-2,TRBD1,TRBV7-2
CASRFRGNTGELFF,TGTGCCAGCAGATTTCGGGGGAACACCGGGGAGCTGTTTTTT,once,TRBJ2-2,-,TRBV12-3/TRBV12-4
CASSPLGGAVDEQYF,TGTGCCAGCAGCCCACTTGGGGGGGCCGTCGACGAGCAGTACTTC,-,TRBJ2-7,-,TRBV7-2
CAYFEGYGYTF,TGTGCCTATTTTGAGGGTTATGGCTACACCTTC,-,TRBJ1-2,-,TRBV30
CASSLWTGKGAEAFF,TGTGCCAGCAGCCTGTGGACGGGAAAGGGGGCTGAAGCTTTCTTT,-,TRBJ1-1,-,TRBV7-2
CASSLETFGADTQYF,TGTGCCAGCAGCTTGGAGACATTCGGCGCAGATACGCAGTATTTT,-,TRBJ2-3,-,TRBV5-4
CASSSSPGGITDTQYF,TGCGCCAGCAGCTCCTCTCCCGGCGGGATCACAGATACGCAGTATTTT,-,TRBJ2-3,-,TRBV5-1
CASSRTGAEAFF,TGTGCCAGCAGCAGGACAGGTGCTGAAGCTTTCTTT,-,TRBJ1-1,TRBD1,TRBV12-3/TRBV12-4
CASSGGGEGDTQYF,TGCGCCAGCAGCGGAGGAGGGGAGGGAGATACGCAGTATTTT,once,TRBJ2-3,TRBD2,TRBV5-1
CASTQGGYEQYF,TGTGCCAGCACGCAAGGGGGCTACGAGCAGTACTTC,-,TRBJ2-7,-,TRBV12-3/TRBV12-4
CASSEQSYGYTF,TGTGCCAGCAGTGAGCAGTCCTATGGCTACACCTTC,-,TRBJ1-2,-,TRBV25-1
CASRGGRVNYGYTF,TGTGCCAGCAGGGGGGGCAGGGTGAACTATGGCTACACCTTC,few,TRBJ1-2,-,TRBV6-1
CASSLARSSGPGELFF,TGTGCCAGCAGTTTAGCGCGTTCGAGTGGACCCGGGGAGCTGTTTTTT,-,TRBJ2-2,-,TRBV12-3/TRBV12-4
CASSFNSGGSSYEQYF,TGCGCCAGCAGCTTCAATAGTGGGGGGTCTTCCTACGAGCAGTACTTC,-,TRBJ2-7,-,TRBV5-1
CASSKDSSSYNSPLHF,TGTGCCAGCAGTAAGGACTCTTCCTCCTATAATTCACCCCTCCACTTT,-,TRBJ1-6,-,TRBV6-1
CASSYPSAGGNYGYTF,TGTGCCAGCAGTTACCCCTCGGCAGGGGGCAACTATGGCTACACCTTC,few,TRBJ1-2,TRBD1,TRBV6-5
CASRPFVAYEQYF,TGTGCCAGCAGGCCCTTTGTGGCCTACGAGCAGTACTTC,once,TRBJ2-7,-,TRBV27
CASSEGSYNSPLHF,TGTGCCAGCAGTGAGGGATCCTATAATTCACCCCTCCACTTT,-,TRBJ1-6,-,TRBV6-1
CASSLAGYEQYF,TGTGCCAGCAGCTTAGCCGGCTACGAGCAGTACTTC,-,TRBJ2-7,-,TRBV11-2
CSARVSGVYSYEQYF,TGCAGTGCTAGAGTAAGCGGGGTGTACTCCTACGAGCAGTACTTC,-,TRBJ2-7,TRBD2,TRBV20-1
CASSFSPLMPGPKGRAFF,TGTGCCAGCAGTTTTTCCCCCTTAATGCCCGGACCGAAAGGGAGAGCTTTCTTT,-,TRBJ1-1,-,TRBV27
CASSIVDSNQPQHF,TGTGCCAGTAGTATAGTGGATAGCAATCAGCCCCAGCATTTT,-,TRBJ1-5,-,TRBV19